These 11 T cell receptor beta chains were sequenced from one sample in a study of blood T cells in healthy people across ages. It was with a sample-barcoded 5' primer and a J-beta primer mix that a second PCR of roughly 7 to 12 cycles was run. TCRdb processed the 5' RACE reads anew with MiXCR; each CDR3 protein has one entry. The sample contains about 640,000 distinct CDR3 sequences, about 28% of which appear only once. The specimen was blood. These receptors originate from a woman older than 75 in good health.

In its sample, this clonotype was seen a few times. The gene calls are TRBV5-1 and TRBJ1-4; 12 positions agree with TRBD1. The CDR3 spans 18 residues. V lost 4 bases and J lost 8; bases outside the gene matches: 15. The V gene's germline CDR1 is SGHRS and CDR2 YFSETQ. CDR3 region: CASSRRPGQGAGEEKLFF. As DNA, the CDR3 is TGCGCCAGCAGCCGTCGTCCGGGACAGGGGGCCGGAGAAGAAAAACTGTTTTTT.

The J gene is TRBJ2-1, the V gene TRBV29-1; D call uncertain. CDR3 length equals 12 residues. Trimming pared 4 bases from V and 9 bases from J, leaving 13 bases between. Germline CDR1 reads SQVTM; CDR2 reads ANQGSEA. CDR3 DNA: TGCAGCGTTGGGAGAGCCTACTGTGAGCAGTTCTTC. This encodes CSVGRAYCEQFF.

This clonotype has more than one count but fewer than ten. In DNA, the CDR3 is TGCGCCAGCAGCACGGGACAGGATAATTCACCCCTCCACTTT. It encodes CASSTGQDNSPLHF. The rearrangement joins TRBV5-1 to TRBJ1-6; the match to TRBD1 covers 8 bases. This CDR3 contains 14 residues. Germline V gene lookup returns CDR1 SGHRS and CDR2 YFSETQ. J was trimmed by 5 bases and V by 4 bases; bases with no gene match: 2.

J is TRBJ2-3 and V is TRBV10-3; D is perhaps TRBD1 or TRBD2 (5 bases each). Germline V gene sequence: CDR1 ENHRY, CDR2 SYGVKD. Trimming took 8 bases from V and 4 from J, leaving 19 bases between them. This CDR3 comprises 15 residues. CDR3 amino acids: CAIGVGPGSADTQYF. Written as DNA, the CDR3 is TGTGCCATCGGGGTTGGGCCAGGGAGCGCAGATACGCAGTATTTT.

This chain joins TRBV6-6 and TRBJ2-5; possible D gene TRBD2, 6 bases. Germline CDR1 is MNHNY and CDR2 is SVGAGI (reference sequence). Trimming took off 6 bases at V and 4 bases at J, with 12 bases between the two ends. The CDR3 sequence is 13 residues long. DNA of the CDR3: TGTGCCAGCAGAAGACTAGACGGAGAGACCCAGTACTTC. Its protein is CASRRLDGETQYF.

A few counts support this clonotype. The rearrangement uses TRBV7-8 and TRBJ1-2, with 10 bases aligning to TRBD1. Germline trimming cut 2 bases from V and 0 bases from J; bases unmatched to any gene: 12. Germline assignment: CDR1 SGHVS and CDR2 FQNEAQ. CDR3 length: 19 residues. The chain's CDR3 is CASSLYVGFGQGANYGYTF. The CDR3 nucleotides are TGTGCCAGCAGCTTATATGTTGGATTTGGACAGGGGGCTAACTATGGCTACACCTTC.

The gene calls are TRBV5-1 and TRBJ1-1, with a tentative D call TRBD1 (5 bases). In germline, CDR1 is SGHRS, CDR2 YFSETQ. V was shortened by 5 bases and J by 3 bases, with 17 bases between the two germline ends. The CDR3 has 15 residues. The CDR3 coding sequence is TGCGCCAGCAGTTGGGGAGGGGAGGGTGACACTGAAGCTTTCTTT. This encodes CASSWGGEGDTEAFF.

This clonotype was counted at least ten times. V and J are TRBV20-1 and TRBJ2-7, with D tentatively TRBD2 (6 bases). The CDR3 totals 15 residues. With 6 bases removed from V and 8 bases from J, the gap between germline ends came to 26 bases. Germline CDR1 reads DFQATT; CDR2 reads SNEGSKA (reference sequence). The CDR3 region is CSAGEASATGKQQYF. The CDR3 DNA reads TGCAGTGCGGGGGAGGCTAGCGCGACGGGTAAGCAGCAGTACTTC.

Comment on this clonotype: Since a much larger clone is just one base distant, this may be a read error. The V gene is TRBV12-3 or TRBV12-4, the J gene TRBJ2-3, with D unresolved. Deletions cut 2 bases from V and 3 bases from J, with 9 bases between. The CDR3 sequence is 14 residues long. As DNA, the CDR3 is TGTGCCAGCAGTTTACGTGGCAGGACAGATACGCAGTATTTT. It encodes CASSLRGRTDTQYF.

This clonotype was seen many times. The chain carries TRBV3-1 and TRBJ2-7; maybe TRBD1 (6 bases). Trimming removed 4 bases at V and 1 base at J, with 14 bases between. CDR3 length: 15 amino acids. The germline V gene has CDR1 LGHDT and CDR2 YNNKEL (reference sequence). CDR3 in amino acids: CASSPGVPTSYEQYF. CDR3 nucleotide sequence: TGTGCCAGCAGCCCAGGGGTCCCAACGTCCTACGAGCAGTACTTC.

This clonotype was counted only a few times. J is TRBJ2-5 and V is TRBV20-1; D is unresolved. V lost 6 bases to trimming and J lost 4 bases, with 12 bases between them. Germline V lookup: CDR1 DFQATT, CDR2 SNEGSKA (reference sequence). The CDR3 extends over 12 amino acids. CDR3: CSALPSLETQYF. DNA for the CDR3: TGCAGTGCCCTCCCCTCTTTAGAGACCCAGTACTTC.